This record looks at one T cell receptor (beta chain) sequence and its context. Its antigen remains unknown. The data were obtained in a study of graft-versus-host responses after intestinal transplantation. TCRdb's copy holds only in-frame clones and misses some; the assay was immunoSEQ multiplex PCR. The sample lists tens of thousands of clones, about 81% occurring once. The ends were cut back, 5 bases at V and 2 bases at J, with 10 bases in the middle. Germline V lookup: CDR1 SGHAT, CDR2 FQNNGV. The CDR3 length is 14 residues. This receptor was obtained from a human donor who received an intestinal transplant. This chain links TRBV11-2 with TRBJ2-1; TRBD1 or TRBD2 may be the D gene (6 bases each). The sample was unstimulated CD4+ T cells sorted from spleen or lymph node cells, taken before intestinal transplant. The CDR3 sequence: CASSPRGAYNEQFF. The DNA for the CDR3 is TGTGCCAGCAGCCCTAGGGGGGCCTACAATGAGCAGTTCTTC.